What follows are 9 T cell receptor beta chains derived from one specimen sequenced in a study of cytomegalovirus exposure and HLA in healthy donors. Primers included in the PCR were 60 Vbeta and 13 Jbeta primers. The protocol was immunoSEQ multiplex PCR, while the TCRdb copy is restricted to in-frame clones and leaves out a portion. The sample lists some 180,000 clones; roughly 9.5% were seen once. Material: PBMCs. These receptors were taken from a woman aged 25 to 39 in good health and CMV-seropositive.

The V and J genes are TRBV5-1 and TRBJ2-7; 8 bases fit TRBD2. The CDR3 runs to 14 residues. CDR1 is SGHRS and CDR2 is YFSETQ in the germline V gene. With 5 bases clipped from V and 2 bases from J, the junction kept 6 bases outside the gene matches. CDR3 protein: CASRALAGPYEQYF. CDR3 DNA: TGCGCCAGCAGGGCGTTAGCGGGACCCTACGAGCAGTACTTC.

The V and J genes are TRBV11-3 and TRBJ2-1, with 14 bases identical to TRBD2. V shed 6 bases, J shed 8 bases, and the junction held 6 bases outside the gene matches. The CDR3 has 15 residues. CDR1 SGHNT and CDR2 YENEEA come from the germline V gene. CDR3 in amino acids: CASSHGTSGSYEQFF. The CDR3 DNA sequence: TGTGCCAGCAGTCATGGGACTAGCGGGAGCTATGAGCAGTTCTTC.

CDR3 protein: CASSLERYRTGGYEQYF. In nucleotides, the CDR3 is TGTGCCAGCAGCTTAGAAAGGTACCGGACCGGAGGGTACGAGCAGTACTTC. The V call is TRBV7-9, the J call TRBJ2-7; D perhaps matches TRBD2 (6 bases). V was pared by 1 base and J by 4 bases, with 20 bases between. CDR3 size: 17 residues. Germline CDR1 SEHNR, CDR2 FQNEAQ (reference sequence).

The genes are TRBV5-1 and TRBJ1-2; D perhaps matches TRBD1 (6 bases). Trimming cost V 2 bases and J 4 bases, with 21 bases left between them. The germline gives CDR1 SGHRS, CDR2 YFSETQ. The CDR3 length is 17 residues. For the CDR3, the DNA is TGCGCCAGCAGCTTTATATCCGGGTCGGAAGGGGGCTATGGCTACACCTTC. This gives the protein CASSFISGSEGGYGYTF.

The sample holds a few counts of this clone. The V call is TRBV7-8, the J call TRBJ2-7; TRBD2 agrees at 8 bases. This CDR3 has 15 residues. V was pared by 5 bases and J by 0 bases, with 6 bases of the junction left unmatched. Germline CDR1 and CDR2: SGHVS and FQNEAQ. The DNA of the CDR3 is TGTGCCAGCAGCCCGGGGGGGGCCAGCTCCTACGAGCAGTACTTC. Its protein product is CASSPGGASSYEQYF. The full variable domain, its missing parts supplied by reference TRBV7-8 and TRBJ2-7, is GAGVSQSPRYKVAKRGQDVALRCDPISGHVSLFWYQQALGQGPEFLTYFQNEAQLDKSGLPSDRFFAERPEGSVSTLKIQRTQQEDSAVYLCASSPGGASSYEQYFGPGTRLTVT.

Only a few counts were recorded for this clone. V usage is TRBV4-1 and J usage is TRBJ1-3, with 9 bases aligning to TRBD1. V was pared by 1 base and J by 4 bases, with 8 bases of the junction left unmatched. Germline V gene data show CDR1 as MGHRA and CDR2 as YSYEKL. This CDR3 spans 17 amino acids. The CDR3 spells CASSQAGTGPPGNTIYF. CDR3 nucleotide sequence: TGCGCCAGCAGCCAAGCGGGGACAGGGCCGCCAGGAAACACCATATATTTT.

This clone was counted only a few times. J is TRBJ2-7 and V is TRBV11-2; D is perhaps TRBD1 (6 bases). This CDR3 has 15 residues. Germline assignment: CDR1 SGHAT and CDR2 FQNNGV. Trimming took 3 bases from V and 2 from J, leaving 14 bases between them. The CDR3 DNA reads as TGTGCCAGCAGCTTGGGCAGGGGCATTACCTACGAGCAGTACTTC. It yields the protein CASSLGRGITYEQYF.

The chain joins TRBV2 to TRBJ2-7, with a tentative D call TRBD2 (6 bases). Deletions cut 8 bases from V and 7 bases from J, with 18 bases between. Germline-derived CDR1 and CDR2 are SNHLY and FYNNEI. The CDR3 is made up of 13 amino acids. The CDR3 region is CASRPGGPREQYF. CDR3 DNA sequence: TGTGCCAGCCGGCCCGGAGGGCCAAGGGAGCAGTACTTC.

Only a few counts were recorded for this clone. V is TRBV4-2 and J is TRBJ2-7; 8 bases match TRBD1. The CDR3 runs 18 residues. The V segment lost 3 bases and the J segment 0 bases; nucleotides outside the gene matches: 13. From germline, CDR1 is LGHNA and CDR2 YNFKEQ. DNA of the CDR3: TGTGCCAGCAGCCACTTTATTAGGACAGGGTCTAGCTCCTACGAGCAGTACTTC. It translates to CASSHFIRTGSSSYEQYF.